This T cell receptor (beta chain) was sequenced during a study of shared clonotypes between healthy human individuals. Study in general: The cohort comprised a couple of women and a few men. Their ages spanned 18 to 49 years.

Donors had no recently reported acute infections or vaccinations and were HIV-negative. Regarding this clone: Other DNA sequences from this sample encode an identical CDR3 as well.

Profiling relied on immunoSEQ multiplex PCR, and the TCRdb table lists in-frame clones only, not all of them. Among some 980,000 clones listed, about three quarters were seen once. This clonotype was obtained from a man between 18 and 35 years old in good health. Sequenced: memory CD4+ T cells sorted from blood. Subset of the sample: CD45RA-negative fraction.

The CDR3: CASSIGTSGDYEQYF. The CDR3 nucleotides read TGTGCCAGCAGCATAGGGACTAGCGGGGACTACGAGCAGTACTTC. The rearrangement links TRBV5-4 to TRBJ2-7; TRBD2 agrees at 13 bases. The CDR3 consists of 15 residues. Unmatched junction bases numbered 4, after V lost 4 bases and J lost 3 bases. The V gene's germline CDR1 is SGHNT and CDR2 YYREEE (reference sequence).